Listed below are T cell receptor beta chains from one sample, sequenced in a study of blood T cell repertoires in COVID-19. Assay used: immunoSEQ multiplex PCR; TCRdb lists only in-frame clones, some missing. The sample has under 80,000 clones; roughly 91% are singletons. The sequenced material came from peripheral blood. These receptor sequences come from a man in his 70s with active or convalescent COVID-19. Each CDR3 is given with its conserved first and last residue. A D gene is named only where the DNA matches it firmly. For some rows the clone size is stated as once, few or many, or as a class when expanded; others skip it.

D gene	clone size	V gene	J gene	CDR3 protein	CDR3 DNA
TRBD1	-	TRBV7-9	TRBJ1-2	CASSSPGQGLNGYTF	TGTGCCAGCAGCTCGCCCGGACAGGGACTTAATGGCTACACCTTC
-	-	TRBV30	TRBJ2-3	CAWSPRGLGTDTQYF	TGTGCCTGGAGTCCCCGAGGGCTTGGTACAGATACGCAGTATTTT
-	-	TRBV7-8	TRBJ2-2	CASSRTVNTGELFF	TGTGCCAGCAGCAGGACAGTTAACACCGGGGAGCTGTTTTTT
TRBD1	-	TRBV6-5	TRBJ1-5	CASSPGQLSNQPQHF	TGTGCCAGCAGTCCGGGACAGTTAAGCAATCAGCCCCAGCATTTT
TRBD1	-	TRBV19	TRBJ1-3	CATDRGTGNTIYF	TGTGCCACCGACAGGGGTACTGGAAACACCATATATTTT
TRBD1	-	TRBV5-1	TRBJ2-7	CASSRGDRSYEQYF	TGCGCCAGCAGCAGGGGGGACAGGAGCTACGAGCAGTACTTC
-	-	TRBV2	TRBJ2-7	CASSVQPSSYEQYF	TGTGCCAGCAGTGTACAGCCGAGCTCCTACGAGCAGTACTTC
-	-	TRBV7-2	TRBJ2-1	CASSLYSSYNEQFF	TGTGCCAGCAGCTTGTACTCGTCCTACAATGAGCAGTTCTTC
-	-	TRBV10-3	TRBJ1-5	CAISESRQYQPQHF	TGTGCCATCAGTGAGTCGCGACAGTATCAGCCCCAGCATTTT
-	-	TRBV6-5	TRBJ2-1	CASSYSVDSYNEQFF	TGTGCCAGCAGTTACTCCGTTGACAGTTACAATGAGCAGTTCTTC
TRBD2	-	TRBV30	TRBJ2-7	CAWRRDGGLAGGTYEQYF	TGTGCCTGGAGAAGGGACGGAGGACTAGCGGGTGGTACCTACGAGCAGTACTTC
TRBD2	once	TRBV3-1/TRBV3-2	TRBJ2-1	CASSLAGDGDEQFF	TGTGCCAGCAGCCTAGCGGGAGATGGGGATGAGCAGTTCTTC
-	-	TRBV19	TRBJ1-1	CASSINPGVDTEAFF	TGTGCCAGTAGTATAAATCCAGGGGTAGACACTGAAGCTTTCTTT
-	-	TRBV4-3	TRBJ1-1	CASSQEGGNTEAFF	TGCGCCAGCAGCCAAGAGGGGGGGAACACTGAAGCTTTCTTT
-	-	TRBV6-4	TRBJ1-1	CASRGEGAPLAFF	TGTGCCAGCAGAGGAGAGGGAGCTCCTCTGGCTTTCTTT
-	-	TRBV6-5	TRBJ1-5	CASSYRPGSQPQHF	TGTGCCAGCAGTTACCGTCCGGGAAGTCAGCCCCAGCATTTT
TRBD1	few	TRBV18	TRBJ1-1	CASSQGQESEAFF	TGTGCCAGCTCACAAGGACAGGAAAGTGAAGCTTTCTTT
TRBD1	-	TRBV19	TRBJ1-1	CASTAGTVNTEAFF	TGTGCCAGTACCGCCGGGACAGTAAACACTGAAGCTTTCTTT
TRBD2	once	TRBV5-1	TRBJ2-1	CASSLSGGTYNEQFF	TGCGCCAGCAGCCTTAGCGGGGGAACCTACAATGAGCAGTTCTTC
-	-	TRBV2	TRBJ1-1	CASRLTENAEAFF	TGTGCCAGCAGGCTAACAGAAAACGCTGAAGCTTTCTTT
-	-	TRBV3-1/TRBV3-2	TRBJ1-2	CASSQGGVTNYGYTF	TGTGCCAGCAGCCAAGGCGGGGTAACTAACTATGGCTACACCTTC
-	-	TRBV28	TRBJ2-5	CASSSPRVEGDSGETQYF	TGTGCCAGCAGTTCCCCACGGGTAGAGGGAGATTCCGGGGAGACCCAGTACTTC
-	-	TRBV28	TRBJ1-5	CASSLGTFEHQPQHF	TGTGCCAGCAGTTTAGGGACATTTGAGCATCAGCCCCAGCATTTT
TRBD1	-	TRBV28	TRBJ2-7	CASSSPAFVGTGMYEQYF	TGTGCCAGCAGTTCACCCGCTTTTGTCGGGACAGGGATGTACGAGCAGTACTTC
TRBD1	-	TRBV7-3	TRBJ1-2	CASSPTGGGNYGYTF	TGTGCCAGCAGCCCCACCGGAGGGGGCAACTATGGCTACACCTTC
-	-	TRBV7-2	TRBJ1-1	CASSLSEIGGTEAFF	TGTGCCAGCAGCTTATCCGAGATAGGGGGCACTGAAGCTTTCTTT
TRBD1	once	TRBV6-2/TRBV6-3	TRBJ2-2	CASSYVDRVLGGELFF	TGTGCCAGCAGTTACGTGGACAGGGTATTAGGCGGGGAGCTGTTTTTT
-	few	TRBV6-5	TRBJ2-7	CASSYSGASHEQYF	TGTGCCAGCAGTTACTCGGGGGCGTCCCACGAGCAGTACTTC
-	-	TRBV5-1	TRBJ1-1	CASSPTPAGRGTEAFF	TGCGCCAGCAGCCCCACCCCGGCAGGCAGGGGCACTGAAGCTTTCTTT
TRBD2	-	TRBV28	TRBJ2-5	CASSFGGRARETQYF	TGTGCCAGCAGTTTTGGCGGGAGGGCCCGGGAGACCCAGTACTTC
-	-	TRBV5-1	TRBJ1-5	CASSLDSGFNQPQHF	TGCGCCAGCAGCTTGGATTCGGGTTTCAATCAGCCCCAGCATTTT
-	-	TRBV29-1	TRBJ2-5	CSAQHAIKETQYF	TGCAGCGCCCAACACGCAATCAAAGAGACCCAGTACTTC
-	-	TRBV3-1/TRBV3-2	TRBJ2-7	CASSHDSYEQYF	TGTGCCAGCAGCCACGACTCATACGAGCAGTACTTC
-	-	TRBV28	TRBJ1-2	CASSLWGARGQNYGYTF	TGTGCCAGCAGTTTATGGGGGGCTCGAGGACAGAACTATGGCTACACCTTC
-	-	TRBV27	TRBJ1-2	CASSLSGTRSRFNYGYTF	TGTGCCAGCAGTTTGTCGGGGACAAGAAGCAGATTTAACTATGGCTACACCTTC
-	-	TRBV6-5	TRBJ2-3	CASRDRGTDTQYF	TGTGCCAGCAGGGACAGAGGCACAGATACGCAGTATTTT
TRBD1	-	TRBV7-9	TRBJ1-1	CASETGMNTEAFF	TGTGCCAGTGAGACAGGGATGAACACTGAAGCTTTCTTT
-	-	TRBV5-6	TRBJ1-5	CASSLWGVGNQPQHF	TGTGCCAGCAGCTTGTGGGGGGTTGGCAATCAGCCCCAGCATTTT
-	-	TRBV24-1	TRBJ2-2	CATSEPRDKKNTGELFF	TGTGCCACCAGTGAACCCCGGGACAAGAAGAACACCGGGGAGCTGTTTTTT
TRBD2	-	TRBV18	TRBJ2-5	CASSPPGLSIETQYF	TGTGCCAGCTCACCTCCGGGACTATCGATCGAGACCCAGTACTTC
TRBD1	-	TRBV19	TRBJ2-2	CASTPRVGQVPGELFF	TGTGCCAGTACCCCTAGGGTGGGACAGGTCCCCGGGGAGCTGTTTTTT
TRBD2	-	TRBV2	TRBJ2-7	CASSPYGGGSQYF	TGTGCCAGCAGTCCCTACGGGGGGGGCTCACAGTACTTC
TRBD2	-	TRBV19	TRBJ2-1	CASSIGGLAGVNEQFF	TGTGCCAGTAGTATCGGGGGACTAGCGGGAGTCAATGAGCAGTTCTTC